Listed below are T cell receptor beta chains from one sample, sequenced in a study of shared clonotypes between healthy human individuals. The repertoire was sequenced with immunoSEQ multiplex PCR; TCRdb's copy has only in-frame clones and lacks some. The sample lists about 1.1 million clones; 77% were seen once. Sequences were obtained from memory CD4+ T cells from PBMCs. Receptors were obtained from a man aged 18-30 years in good health. Some clones in this sample may be carry-over from other donors' samples. Both conserved end residues are part of each CDR3. The D gene is left open where the match is weak. The size field is filled for only some rows; it gives once, few, many or a size class.

J,V,size,D,DNA,CDR3
TRBJ2-3,TRBV7-3,NA,NA,TGTGCCAGCAGCGGATCCGGAGGCCCAGATACGCAGTATTTT,CASSGSGGPDTQYF
TRBJ2-7,TRBV9,NA,TRBD2,TGTGCCAGCAGCGTAGCTGGGCAAGCGGGAGCCCACGAGCAGTACTTC,CASSVAGQAGAHEQYF
TRBJ1-1,TRBV7-3,NA,NA,TGTGCCAGCAGCTTTAGCGGCTACAACACTGAAGCTTTCTTT,CASSFSGYNTEAFF
TRBJ2-3,TRBV9,NA,NA,TGTGCCAGCAGCTCGGATCTGGTGAGGGATACGCAGTATTTT,CASSSDLVRDTQYF
TRBJ2-1,TRBV2,NA,NA,TGTGCCAGCAGTGAGCCTTTTAACAATGAGCAGTTCTTC,CASSEPFNNEQFF
TRBJ2-3,TRBV6-1,many,NA,TGTGCCAGCCCGAGACAGGTCGGGGATACGCAGTATTTT,CASPRQVGDTQYF
TRBJ2-6,TRBV10-3,NA,NA,TGTGCCAGCAGTTCGTTTATCGGGGCCAACGTCCTGACTTTC,CASSSFIGANVLTF
TRBJ1-2,TRBV28,NA,NA,TGTGCCAGCAGAGCCCACGGGGACCTCTATGGCTACACCTTC,CASRAHGDLYGYTF
TRBJ2-7,TRBV16,NA,NA,TGTGCCAGCAGCCATGGACAAACAGGACTCTACGAGCAGTACTTC,CASSHGQTGLYEQYF
TRBJ1-3,TRBV5-1,NA,NA,TGCGCCAGCAGCTTGGCTGGGAGGGGAAACACCATATATTTT,CASSLAGRGNTIYF
TRBJ1-2,TRBV20-1,NA,NA,TGCAGTGCTAGAGAAAACTTTGGCTACACCTTC,CSARENFGYTF
TRBJ2-7,TRBV18,once,NA,TGTGCCAGCTCACCGTCATACGAGAGGGGTCTCGAGCAGTACTTC,CASSPSYERGLEQYF
TRBJ2-3,TRBV19,once,NA,TGTGCCAGTAGTAACACATACAGGGGACTACGCACAGATACGCAGTATTTT,CASSNTYRGLRTDTQYF
TRBJ2-3,TRBV7-9,NA,NA,TGTGCCAGCAGCCTAAGATCCCTGGGGCGGGGAGTCCGCACAGATACGCAGTATTTT,CASSLRSLGRGVRTDTQYF
TRBJ2-5,TRBV11-2,few,NA,TGTGCCAGCAGCGCATACACGGTCCAAGAGACCCAGTACTTC,CASSAYTVQETQYF
TRBJ2-7,TRBV11-2,NA,NA,TGTGCCAGCAGCGGACGTTCCTACGAGCAGTACTTC,CASSGRSYEQYF
TRBJ1-4,TRBV7-4,NA,TRBD1,TGTGCCAGCAGCCTACACGACAGGGCAACTAATGAAAAACTGTTTTTT,CASSLHDRATNEKLFF
TRBJ2-1,TRBV29-1,NA,TRBD2,TGCAGCGTTGATACTAGCGGGCCAAATAGGAATGAGCAGTTCTTC,CSVDTSGPNRNEQFF
TRBJ1-2,TRBV11-2,NA,NA,TGTGCCAGCAGCTTAGCAGGGTGGACTAACTATGGCTACACCTTC,CASSLAGWTNYGYTF
TRBJ2-5,TRBV5-4,NA,NA,TGTGCCAGCAGCTTGGTAGGGAGTCGAGAGACCCAGTACTTC,CASSLVGSRETQYF
TRBJ2-1,TRBV5-1,NA,NA,TGCGCCAGCAGTTCGGGTGGTCCCCCATACAATGAGCAGTTCTTC,CASSSGGPPYNEQFF
TRBJ1-3,TRBV4-2,NA,NA,TGTGCCAGCAGCCAAGATTACACCCGCTCTGGAAACACCATATATTTT,CASSQDYTRSGNTIYF
TRBJ2-7,TRBV7-9,once,NA,TGTGCCAGCAGCTTAGCCCCAGTCTACGAGCAGTACTTC,CASSLAPVYEQYF
TRBJ2-5,TRBV4-1,many,NA,TGCGCCAGCAGCCAAGTTGGGAGCGGCGCCACTCAAGAGACCCAGTACTTC,CASSQVGSGATQETQYF
TRBJ2-7,TRBV5-6,NA,NA,TGTGCCAGCAGCCGATCGCCGGCAGGGTACGGCTACGAGCAGTACTTC,CASSRSPAGYGYEQYF
TRBJ1-2,TRBV28,NA,NA,TGTGCCAGCAGTGACAGCTTCTATGGCTACACCTTC,CASSDSFYGYTF
TRBJ2-1,TRBV27,once,TRBD2,TGTGCCAGCAGTTCCCCCGGGGTAGCGGGATCTCGGCGCAATGAGCAGTTCTTC,CASSSPGVAGSRRNEQFF
TRBJ1-2,TRBV6-5,NA,TRBD1,TGTGCCAGCAGTTACCGTCAGGGGGCGGATGGCTACACCTTC,CASSYRQGADGYTF
TRBJ1-2,TRBV4-3,NA,NA,TGCGCCAGCAGCCAAGACAGGGGCTATGGCTACACCTTC,CASSQDRGYGYTF
TRBJ2-1,TRBV19,NA,TRBD2,TGTGCCAGTAGTATCCAGGGACTAGGGAACAATGAGCAGTTCTTC,CASSIQGLGNNEQFF
TRBJ2-7,TRBV7-2,many,TRBD2,TGTGCCAGCAGCCCGGGGGGGTCGTCTCGCGAGCAGTACTTC,CASSPGGSSREQYF
TRBJ2-5,TRBV4-1,NA,NA,TGCGCCAGCAGCCAAGGGGGAAGGGTGGGGTTTGAGGAGCAGTACTTC,CASSQGGRVGFEEQYF
TRBJ2-3,TRBV15,NA,TRBD2,TGTGCCACCAGCAAGGGGAGCACTAGCGCCACAGATACGCAGTATTTT,CATSKGSTSATDTQYF
TRBJ1-1,TRBV6-5,few,NA,TGTGCCAGCAGTTATCTCGGGGGGACTGAAGCTTTCTTT,CASSYLGGTEAFF
TRBJ1-2,TRBV28,NA,NA,TGTGCCAGCTCGGGACTACACTATGGCTACACCTTC,CASSGLHYGYTF
TRBJ2-7,TRBV6-1,NA,NA,TGTGCCAGCAGTGCCCGGGACGGATCCTACGAGCAGTACTTC,CASSARDGSYEQYF
TRBJ2-7,TRBV6-5,NA,NA,TGTGCCAGCAGTTACCAGGGACAAAGCATTTTC,CASSYQGQSIF
TRBJ2-1,TRBV28,NA,NA,TGTGCCACCAGGGATGAGGTCAATGAGCAGTTCTTC,CATRDEVNEQFF
TRBJ2-3,TRBV27,NA,NA,TGTGCCAGCGGGCCGGTGGGGAGCGGCACAGATACGCAGTATTTT,CASGPVGSGTDTQYF
TRBJ2-1,TRBV4-2,NA,TRBD2,TGTGCCAGCAGCCCTCCCGGGACTAGCGGGAGGAATGAGCAGTTCTTC,CASSPPGTSGRNEQFF
TRBJ2-3,TRBV11-2,NA,TRBD1,TGTGCCAGCAGTCGACAGGGGGAGGGAGATACGCAGTATTTT,CASSRQGEGDTQYF
TRBJ2-7,TRBV28,NA,TRBD2,TGTGCCAGCAGTCTGCGGACTAGCGGCGCTTACGAGCAGTACTTC,CASSLRTSGAYEQYF
TRBJ2-7,TRBV7-8,NA,TRBD2,TGTGCCAGCAGCCCCGGGGGGGGGCGCGGCGAGCAGTACTTC,CASSPGGGRGEQYF
TRBJ1-2,TRBV11-2,NA,NA,TGTGCCAGCAGCTTAGGGGGCCCGGATGGCTACACCTTC,CASSLGGPDGYTF
TRBJ1-2,TRBV5-1,NA,NA,TGCGCCAGCAGCTCCGGTCAGTTCGAGGGCTACACCTTC,CASSSGQFEGYTF
TRBJ1-5,TRBV7-7,NA,NA,TGTGCCAGCAGCTCCGGAAGCAGGGGAAATCAGCCCCAGCATTTT,CASSSGSRGNQPQHF
TRBJ2-2,TRBV7-8,NA,NA,TGTGCCAGCAGCTTAATGCGGATAAGAGGAACTGGGGAGCTGTTTTTT,CASSLMRIRGTGELFF
TRBJ1-2,TRBV7-2,NA,NA,TGTGCCAGCAGCTTATCGGGGGCCCTCTATGGCTACACCTTC,CASSLSGALYGYTF
TRBJ2-5,TRBV5-1,NA,TRBD2,TGCGCCAGCAGCGCCGGACTAGCGGGAGGGCCGTTTGTTACGATCCAGTACTTC,CASSAGLAGGPFVTIQYF
TRBJ1-5,TRBV21-1,NA,NA,TGTGCCAGCAGCACCCATAACGAGCCGGGGACAGGGTATAGCAATCAGCCCCAGCATTTT,CASSTHNEPGTGYSNQPQHF
TRBJ1-2,TRBV5-1,NA,NA,TGCGCCAGCACACAGGGCGCGTCCTATGGCTACACCTTC,CASTQGASYGYTF
TRBJ2-1,TRBV18,once,NA,TGTGCCAGCTCACTCAACTCCAGAGCAAATGAGCAGTTCTTC,CASSLNSRANEQFF
TRBJ2-7,TRBV27,NA,TRBD1,TGTGCCAGCAGCCGGGGGTGGGGACAGGGGTTCGACGAGCAGTACTTC,CASSRGWGQGFDEQYF
TRBJ1-5,TRBV30,once,NA,TGTGCCTGGAGTCGGTCTACAGGGCGCAACAATCAGCCCCAGCATTTT,CAWSRSTGRNNQPQHF
TRBJ1-2,TRBV5-1,NA,TRBD1,TGCGCCAGCAGCTCCAGGACAGGGTCCTATGGCTACACCTTC,CASSSRTGSYGYTF
TRBJ1-5,TRBV18,NA,NA,TGTGCCAGCTCACCCGCGGGGGCCAGCAATCAGCCCCAGCATTTT,CASSPAGASNQPQHF
TRBJ1-5,TRBV6-1,NA,TRBD1,TGTGCCAGCAGTGCAGGGGGGCGAGTGGGTTATAGCAATCAGCCCCAGCATTTT,CASSAGGRVGYSNQPQHF
TRBJ1-1,TRBV15,once,NA,TGTGCCACCAGCAGGGGGGACACTGAAGCTTTCTTT,CATSRGDTEAFF